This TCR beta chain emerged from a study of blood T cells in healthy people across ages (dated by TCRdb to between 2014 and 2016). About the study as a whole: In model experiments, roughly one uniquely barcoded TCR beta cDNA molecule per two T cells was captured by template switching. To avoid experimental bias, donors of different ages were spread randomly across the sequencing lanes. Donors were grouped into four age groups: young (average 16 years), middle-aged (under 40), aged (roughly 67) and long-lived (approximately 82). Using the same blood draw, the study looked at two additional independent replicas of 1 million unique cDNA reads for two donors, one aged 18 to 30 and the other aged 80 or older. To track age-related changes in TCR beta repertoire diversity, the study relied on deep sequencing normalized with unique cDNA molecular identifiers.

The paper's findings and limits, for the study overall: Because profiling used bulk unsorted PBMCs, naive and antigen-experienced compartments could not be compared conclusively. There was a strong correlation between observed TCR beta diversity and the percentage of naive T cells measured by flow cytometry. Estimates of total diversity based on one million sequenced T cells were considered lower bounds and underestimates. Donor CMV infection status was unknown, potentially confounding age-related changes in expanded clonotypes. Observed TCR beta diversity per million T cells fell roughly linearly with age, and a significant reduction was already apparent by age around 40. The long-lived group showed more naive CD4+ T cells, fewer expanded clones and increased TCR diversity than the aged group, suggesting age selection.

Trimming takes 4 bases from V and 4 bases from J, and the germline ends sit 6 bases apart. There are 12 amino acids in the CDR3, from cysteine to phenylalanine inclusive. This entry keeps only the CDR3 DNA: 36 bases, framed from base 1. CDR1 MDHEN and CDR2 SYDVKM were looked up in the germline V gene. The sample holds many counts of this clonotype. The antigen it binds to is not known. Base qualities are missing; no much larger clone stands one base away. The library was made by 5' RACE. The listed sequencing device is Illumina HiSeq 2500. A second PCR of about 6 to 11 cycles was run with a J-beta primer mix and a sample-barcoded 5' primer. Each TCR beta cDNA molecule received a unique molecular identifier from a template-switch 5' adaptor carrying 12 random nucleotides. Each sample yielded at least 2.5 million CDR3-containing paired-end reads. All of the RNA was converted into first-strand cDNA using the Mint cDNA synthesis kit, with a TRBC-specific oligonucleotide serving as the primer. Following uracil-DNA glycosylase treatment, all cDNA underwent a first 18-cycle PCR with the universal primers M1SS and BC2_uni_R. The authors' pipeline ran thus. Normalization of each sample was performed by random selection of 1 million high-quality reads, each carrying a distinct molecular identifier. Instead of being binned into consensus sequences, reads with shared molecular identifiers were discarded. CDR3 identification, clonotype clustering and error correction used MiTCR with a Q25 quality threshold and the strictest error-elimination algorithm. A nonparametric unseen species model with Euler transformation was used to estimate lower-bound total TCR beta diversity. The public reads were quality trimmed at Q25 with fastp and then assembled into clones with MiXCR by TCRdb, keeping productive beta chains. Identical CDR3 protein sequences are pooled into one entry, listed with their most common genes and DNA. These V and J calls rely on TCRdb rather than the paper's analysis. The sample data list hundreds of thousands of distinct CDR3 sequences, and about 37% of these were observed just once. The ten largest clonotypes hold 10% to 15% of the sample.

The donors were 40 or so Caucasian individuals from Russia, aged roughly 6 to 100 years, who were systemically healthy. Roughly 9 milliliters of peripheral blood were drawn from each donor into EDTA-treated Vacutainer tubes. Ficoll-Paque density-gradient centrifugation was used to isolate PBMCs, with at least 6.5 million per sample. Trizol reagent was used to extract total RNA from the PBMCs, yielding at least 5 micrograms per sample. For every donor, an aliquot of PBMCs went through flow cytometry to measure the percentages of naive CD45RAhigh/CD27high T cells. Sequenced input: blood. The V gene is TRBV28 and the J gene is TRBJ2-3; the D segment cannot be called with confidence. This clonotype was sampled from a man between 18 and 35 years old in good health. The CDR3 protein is CASSSYSDTQYF. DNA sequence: TGTGCCAGCAGTTCGTATTCAGATACGCAGTATTTT.